Listed below are T cell receptor beta chains from one sample, sequenced in a study of blood T cell repertoires in COVID-19. Sequencing was performed with immunoSEQ multiplex PCR; in TCRdb, only in-frame clones are kept and a portion is missing. The table lists 200,000 to 250,000 clones, 80% to 85% of them singletons. The sample was peripheral blood. The origin of the receptors is a man under 40 with active or convalescent COVID-19. Each CDR3 is given with its conserved first and last residue. D genes are given only for firm matches. Not all rows give a size; the values are once, few, many and, for expanded clones, a class.

j_call: TRBJ1-2
cdr3_length: 13
d_call: TRBD1
clone_size: -
v_call: TRBV30
cdr3_aa: CAWCQGAVGGYTF
cdr3_nt: TGTGCCTGGTGTCAGGGGGCGGTTGGGGGCTACACCTTC

j_call: TRBJ2-2
cdr3_length: 16
d_call: TRBD2
clone_size: -
v_call: TRBV10-3
cdr3_aa: CAISESTSGYTGELFF
cdr3_nt: TGTGCCATCAGTGAGTCGACTAGCGGGTACACCGGGGAGCTGTTTTTT

j_call: TRBJ2-1
cdr3_length: 17
d_call: TRBD2
clone_size: -
v_call: TRBV6-1
cdr3_aa: CASSEGGTSGYYNEQFF
cdr3_nt: TGTGCCAGCAGTGAAGGTGGAACTAGCGGGTACTACAATGAGCAGTTCTTC

j_call: TRBJ2-7
cdr3_length: 14
d_call: TRBD2
clone_size: -
v_call: TRBV5-5
cdr3_aa: CASSYLAGVGEQYF
cdr3_nt: TGTGCCAGCAGCTATTTAGCGGGAGTAGGCGAGCAGTACTTC

j_call: TRBJ2-1
cdr3_length: 16
d_call: -
clone_size: -
v_call: TRBV11-1
cdr3_aa: CASSLNSAGPYNEQFF
cdr3_nt: TGTGCCAGCAGCTTAAATTCGGCGGGCCCCTACAATGAGCAGTTCTTC

j_call: TRBJ1-5
cdr3_length: 18
d_call: -
clone_size: -
v_call: TRBV27
cdr3_aa: CASSLSPPGIASNQPQHF
cdr3_nt: TGTGCCAGCAGTTTATCCCCCCCAGGGATAGCAAGCAATCAGCCCCAGCATTTT

j_call: TRBJ1-2
cdr3_length: 14
d_call: -
clone_size: -
v_call: TRBV7-9
cdr3_aa: CASSSLQVTYGYTF
cdr3_nt: TGTGCCAGCAGCTCATTACAGGTGACTTATGGCTACACCTTC

j_call: TRBJ1-6
cdr3_length: 15
d_call: TRBD1
clone_size: -
v_call: TRBV6-5
cdr3_aa: CASRTGSSYNSPLHF
cdr3_nt: TGTGCCAGCAGGACAGGGAGCTCCTATAATTCACCCCTCCACTTT

j_call: TRBJ2-7
cdr3_length: 16
d_call: TRBD1
clone_size: -
v_call: TRBV5-6
cdr3_aa: CASSDRDRRTFYEQYF
cdr3_nt: TGTGCCAGCAGCGACCGGGACAGAAGAACCTTCTACGAGCAGTACTTC

j_call: TRBJ2-7
cdr3_length: 11
d_call: -
clone_size: -
v_call: TRBV7-9
cdr3_aa: CASSPVYEQYF
cdr3_nt: TGTGCCAGCAGCCCCGTCTACGAGCAGTACTTC

j_call: TRBJ1-5
cdr3_length: 15
d_call: TRBD1
clone_size: -
v_call: TRBV28
cdr3_aa: CASRWRQGPNQPQHF
cdr3_nt: TGTGCCAGCAGGTGGAGACAGGGGCCTAATCAGCCCCAGCATTTT

j_call: TRBJ1-5
cdr3_length: 17
d_call: TRBD1
clone_size: few
v_call: TRBV5-1
cdr3_aa: CASSLEPGQGRVFPQHF
cdr3_nt: TGCGCCAGCAGCCTAGAACCGGGACAGGGCCGGGTTTTCCCCCAGCATTTT

j_call: TRBJ1-6
cdr3_length: 16
d_call: -
clone_size: -
v_call: TRBV6-5
cdr3_aa: CASSWRGRERNSPLHF
cdr3_nt: TGTGCCAGCAGTTGGCGTGGACGGGAGAGGAATTCACCCCTCCACTTT

j_call: TRBJ2-1
cdr3_length: 18
d_call: TRBD1
clone_size: -
v_call: TRBV18
cdr3_aa: CASSPLVGGQGNYNEQFF
cdr3_nt: TGTGCCAGCTCACCACTGGTCGGCGGACAGGGGAATTACAATGAGCAGTTCTTC

j_call: TRBJ2-1
cdr3_length: 13
d_call: -
clone_size: few
v_call: TRBV6-5
cdr3_aa: CASRPERTREQFF
cdr3_nt: TGTGCCAGCAGGCCTGAGCGAACCCGTGAGCAGTTCTTC

j_call: TRBJ2-7
cdr3_length: 15
d_call: -
clone_size: -
v_call: TRBV20-1
cdr3_aa: CSASLVGAGFHEQYF
cdr3_nt: TGCAGTGCTAGTTTGGTAGGCGCGGGATTTCACGAGCAGTACTTC

j_call: TRBJ1-2
cdr3_length: 13
d_call: -
clone_size: once
v_call: TRBV6-2/TRBV6-3
cdr3_aa: CASSYPQGRGYTF
cdr3_nt: TGTGCCAGCAGTTACCCCCAGGGTCGAGGCTACACCTTC

j_call: TRBJ1-2
cdr3_length: 13
d_call: -
clone_size: -
v_call: TRBV28
cdr3_aa: CASSSGDPKGYTF
cdr3_nt: TGTGCCAGCAGTTCAGGGGATCCTAAGGGCTACACCTTC

j_call: TRBJ1-4
cdr3_length: 14
d_call: -
clone_size: -
v_call: TRBV11-2
cdr3_aa: CASSLSTGRRGLFF
cdr3_nt: TGTGCCAGCAGCTTATCCACGGGCCGCCGGGGACTGTTTTTT

j_call: TRBJ1-1
cdr3_length: 13
d_call: -
clone_size: -
v_call: TRBV5-1
cdr3_aa: CASSLAGSTEAFF
cdr3_nt: TGCGCCAGCAGCTTGGCTGGCTCCACTGAAGCTTTCTTT

j_call: TRBJ2-1
cdr3_length: 16
d_call: -
clone_size: -
v_call: TRBV9
cdr3_aa: CASSVRLSSSYNEQFF
cdr3_nt: TGTGCCAGCAGCGTACGGCTCTCTAGCTCCTACAATGAGCAGTTCTTC

j_call: TRBJ1-3
cdr3_length: 15
d_call: -
clone_size: -
v_call: TRBV10-3
cdr3_aa: CAISELKKEVGTIYF
cdr3_nt: TGTGCCATCAGTGAGTTGAAGAAAGAGGTTGGCACCATATATTTT

j_call: TRBJ2-7
cdr3_length: 13
d_call: -
clone_size: -
v_call: TRBV5-1
cdr3_aa: CASSAGGTYEQYF
cdr3_nt: TGCGCCAGCAGCGCAGGGGGGACCTACGAGCAGTACTTC

j_call: TRBJ2-3
cdr3_length: 14
d_call: -
clone_size: -
v_call: TRBV6-1
cdr3_aa: CASSEKGQPDTQYF
cdr3_nt: TGTGCCAGCAGTGAAAAAGGACAGCCAGATACGCAGTATTTT

j_call: TRBJ2-7
cdr3_length: 15
d_call: TRBD1
clone_size: -
v_call: TRBV6-5
cdr3_aa: CASSYRAGGSYEQYF
cdr3_nt: TGTGCCAGCAGTTACAGGGCAGGGGGCTCGTACGAGCAGTACTTC

j_call: TRBJ1-1
cdr3_length: 15
d_call: TRBD1
clone_size: -
v_call: TRBV18
cdr3_aa: CASSFRQGVNTEAFF
cdr3_nt: TGTGCCAGCTCATTTAGACAGGGAGTTAACACTGAAGCTTTCTTT

j_call: TRBJ2-7
cdr3_length: 14
d_call: TRBD2
clone_size: -
v_call: TRBV7-2
cdr3_aa: CASSLNRDYYEQYF
cdr3_nt: TGTGCCAGCAGCTTAAACCGGGACTATTACGAGCAGTACTTC

j_call: TRBJ1-6
cdr3_length: 14
d_call: TRBD1
clone_size: -
v_call: TRBV30
cdr3_aa: CAWSVPGQGPPLHF
cdr3_nt: TGTGCCTGGAGTGTCCCGGGACAGGGACCACCCCTCCACTTT

j_call: TRBJ2-3
cdr3_length: 16
d_call: -
clone_size: -
v_call: TRBV18
cdr3_aa: CASSPTGGLGTDTQYF
cdr3_nt: TGTGCCAGCTCACCAACGGGGGGCTTGGGCACAGATACGCAGTATTTT

j_call: TRBJ1-4
cdr3_length: 14
d_call: -
clone_size: -
v_call: TRBV4-2
cdr3_aa: CASSQFTGDEKLFF
cdr3_nt: TGTGCCAGCAGCCAATTTACAGGAGATGAAAAACTGTTTTTT

j_call: TRBJ1-4
cdr3_length: 13
d_call: -
clone_size: -
v_call: TRBV14
cdr3_aa: CASSQGLSEKLFF
cdr3_nt: TGTGCCAGCAGCCAAGGATTAAGCGAAAAACTGTTTTTT

j_call: TRBJ1-5
cdr3_length: 15
d_call: TRBD1
clone_size: -
v_call: TRBV3-1/TRBV3-2
cdr3_aa: CASSQQGGAGQPQHF
cdr3_nt: TGTGCCAGCAGCCAACAGGGGGGCGCAGGTCAGCCCCAGCATTTT

j_call: TRBJ1-2
cdr3_length: 13
d_call: TRBD1
clone_size: -
v_call: TRBV27
cdr3_aa: CASSPTGFRGYTF
cdr3_nt: TGTGCCAGCAGTCCGACAGGGTTCCGTGGCTACACCTTC

j_call: TRBJ2-5
cdr3_length: 15
d_call: TRBD2
clone_size: -
v_call: TRBV6-5
cdr3_aa: CASSYQTGGPETQYF
cdr3_nt: TGTGCCAGCAGTTACCAGACGGGGGGGCCTGAGACCCAGTACTTC

j_call: TRBJ2-7
cdr3_length: 15
d_call: -
clone_size: -
v_call: TRBV19
cdr3_aa: CASSMRGLLLYEQYF
cdr3_nt: TGTGCCAGTAGTATGCGTGGGCTCCTTCTTTACGAGCAGTACTTC

j_call: TRBJ2-3
cdr3_length: 14
d_call: -
clone_size: -
v_call: TRBV6-2/TRBV6-3
cdr3_aa: CASSYGGATDTQYF
cdr3_nt: TGTGCCAGCAGTTACGGGGGGGCCACAGATACGCAGTATTTT

j_call: TRBJ1-5
cdr3_length: 15
d_call: TRBD1
clone_size: -
v_call: TRBV27
cdr3_aa: CASMRLGGSNQPQHF
cdr3_nt: TGTGCCAGCATGCGATTAGGGGGCTCGAATCAGCCCCAGCATTTT

j_call: TRBJ1-4
cdr3_length: 16
d_call: -
clone_size: -
v_call: TRBV30
cdr3_aa: CAWMDGGRKADEKLFF
cdr3_nt: TGTGCCTGGATGGATGGCGGGCGGAAGGCCGATGAAAAACTGTTTTTT

j_call: TRBJ2-7
cdr3_length: 14
d_call: TRBD2
clone_size: -
v_call: TRBV6-1
cdr3_aa: CASSELGGDREQYF
cdr3_nt: TGTGCCAGCAGTGAATTGGGGGGGGACCGGGAGCAGTACTTC

j_call: TRBJ2-3
cdr3_length: 16
d_call: -
clone_size: few
v_call: TRBV7-9
cdr3_aa: CASRPRQKTSTDTQYF
cdr3_nt: TGTGCCAGCAGACCGAGACAGAAGACTAGCACAGATACGCAGTATTTT

j_call: TRBJ1-1
cdr3_length: 12
d_call: -
clone_size: -
v_call: TRBV7-9
cdr3_aa: CASSLGSGKAFF
cdr3_nt: TGTGCCAGCAGCTTAGGGTCAGGTAAAGCTTTCTTT

j_call: TRBJ2-3
cdr3_length: 13
d_call: -
clone_size: -
v_call: TRBV5-4
cdr3_aa: CASNPVSTDTQYF
cdr3_nt: TGTGCCAGCAACCCAGTTAGCACAGATACGCAGTATTTT

j_call: TRBJ2-7
cdr3_length: 16
d_call: TRBD2
clone_size: -
v_call: TRBV5-6
cdr3_aa: CASSPRTSGVRSEQYF
cdr3_nt: TGTGCCAGCAGCCCTCGGACTAGCGGGGTCCGATCGGAGCAGTACTTC

j_call: TRBJ1-1
cdr3_length: 16
d_call: -
clone_size: -
v_call: TRBV21-1
cdr3_aa: CASSNVRAGGRSEAFF
cdr3_nt: TGTGCCAGCAGCAACGTTCGGGCAGGGGGGCGTTCTGAAGCTTTCTTT

j_call: TRBJ2-1
cdr3_length: 13
d_call: -
clone_size: -
v_call: TRBV5-1
cdr3_aa: CASSLQASNEQFF
cdr3_nt: TGCGCCAGCAGCTTGCAAGCGAGTAATGAGCAGTTCTTC

j_call: TRBJ2-5
cdr3_length: 16
d_call: TRBD2
clone_size: once
v_call: TRBV5-1
cdr3_aa: CASSLRTSGGQETQYF
cdr3_nt: TGCGCCAGCAGCTTACGGACTAGCGGGGGCCAAGAGACCCAGTACTTC

j_call: TRBJ2-7
cdr3_length: 15
d_call: -
clone_size: -
v_call: TRBV7-9
cdr3_aa: CASSLGAGSTYEQYF
cdr3_nt: TGTGCCAGCAGCTTAGGGGCTGGTTCTACCTACGAGCAGTACTTC

j_call: TRBJ2-7
cdr3_length: 14
d_call: -
clone_size: -
v_call: TRBV6-1
cdr3_aa: CASSENWWGDEQYF
cdr3_nt: TGTGCCAGCAGTGAAAATTGGTGGGGCGACGAGCAGTACTTC

j_call: TRBJ1-2
cdr3_length: 15
d_call: -
clone_size: -
v_call: TRBV18
cdr3_aa: CASSLGRGDFGGYTF
cdr3_nt: TGTGCCAGCTCACTGGGCAGGGGTGATTTCGGTGGCTACACCTTC

j_call: TRBJ2-7
cdr3_length: 14
d_call: TRBD1
clone_size: -
v_call: TRBV27
cdr3_aa: CASSRIQGAYEQYF
cdr3_nt: TGTGCCAGCAGTCGAATACAGGGGGCGTACGAGCAGTACTTC

j_call: TRBJ2-7
cdr3_length: 15
d_call: TRBD2
clone_size: many
v_call: TRBV6-2/TRBV6-3
cdr3_aa: CASSTTSGSGYEQYF
cdr3_nt: TGTGCCAGCAGTACTACTAGCGGGAGTGGGTACGAGCAGTACTTC

j_call: TRBJ1-5
cdr3_length: 16
d_call: -
clone_size: -
v_call: TRBV5-6
cdr3_aa: CASSLAAAGGNQPQHF
cdr3_nt: TGTGCCAGCAGCTTGGCTGCAGCCGGGGGCAATCAGCCCCAGCATTTT

j_call: TRBJ1-1
cdr3_length: 16
d_call: TRBD1
clone_size: -
v_call: TRBV13
cdr3_aa: CASSLGTGGKGTEAFF
cdr3_nt: TGTGCCAGCAGCCTGGGGACAGGGGGCAAGGGCACTGAAGCTTTCTTT

j_call: TRBJ2-5
cdr3_length: 18
d_call: -
clone_size: -
v_call: TRBV5-1
cdr3_aa: CASSPGIVWGQSQETQYF
cdr3_nt: TGCGCCAGCAGCCCAGGAATCGTTTGGGGACAATCCCAAGAGACCCAGTACTTC